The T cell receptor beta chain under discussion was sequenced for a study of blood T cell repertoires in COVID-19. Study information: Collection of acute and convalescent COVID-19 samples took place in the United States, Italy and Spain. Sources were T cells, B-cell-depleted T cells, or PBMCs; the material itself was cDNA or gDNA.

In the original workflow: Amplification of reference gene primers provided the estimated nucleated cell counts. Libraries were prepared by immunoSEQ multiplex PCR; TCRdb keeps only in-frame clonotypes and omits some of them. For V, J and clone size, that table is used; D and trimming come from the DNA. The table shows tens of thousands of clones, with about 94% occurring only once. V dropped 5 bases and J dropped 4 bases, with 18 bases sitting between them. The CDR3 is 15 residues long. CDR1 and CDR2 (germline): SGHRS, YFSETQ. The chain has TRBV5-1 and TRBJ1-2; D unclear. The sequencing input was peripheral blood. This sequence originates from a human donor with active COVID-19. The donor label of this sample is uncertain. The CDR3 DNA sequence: TGCGCCAGCAGGATGATTCTTACTACACCCTATGGCTACACCTTC. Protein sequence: CASRMILTTPYGYTF.